These 16 T cell receptor beta chains share one sample of origin, sequenced in a study of shared clonotypes between healthy human individuals (dated by TCRdb to about 2020). The library was obtained by the immunoSEQ multiplex PCR assay. In TCRdb, the immuneACCESS table is reduced to in-frame sequences with V and J assigned. These tables do not hold every clone; where another copy was compared, an unresolved V gene accounts for under half, and the others remain unexplained. This sample has around 1.9 million clones in its table, and around 93% of those were observed once. The ten largest clones capture less than 2% of the sample. CD8 naive samples were CD45RO-negative cells positively selected for CCR7, giving a CD45RA+CCR7+ population that excluded TemRA cells. Material: naive CD8+ T cells from PBMCs. This sample's cell subset or site label indicates: CD45RA+CCR7+. These receptors were taken from a man younger than 35 in good health. Some clones in this sample may be carry-over from other donors' samples.

This clone was found a few times. The rearrangement joins TRBV5-6 to TRBJ1-1; TRBD1 aligns across 9 bases. Germline-derived CDR1 and CDR2 are SGHDT and YYEEEE. CDR3 length equals 15 residues. V trimming: 3 bases; J trimming: 0 bases; junction bases outside the gene matches: 3. The CDR3 DNA follows: TGTGCCAGCAGCTCCCGGGACAGGGTGAACACTGAAGCTTTCTTT. This gives the protein CASSSRDRVNTEAFF. Variable domain in full (rest from reference TRBV5-6 and TRBJ1-1): DAGVTQSPTHLIKTRGQQVTLRCSPKSGHDTVSWYQQALGQGPQFIFQYYEEEERQRGNFPDRFSGHQFPNYSSELNVNALLLGDSALYLCASSSRDRVNTEAFFGQGTRLTVV.

Turning to this clone: The junction departs from germline at one end; a sequencing error may be responsible. This chain uses TRBV19 with TRBJ2-1, with a possible D match to TRBD2 (6 bases). This CDR3 is built from 14 residues. The V gene's germline CDR1 is LNHDA and CDR2 SQIVND (reference sequence). Here the CDR3 reads CASSTWDSDNEQFF. CDR3 nucleotides: TGTGCCAGTAGTACGTGGGACTCCGACAATGAGCAGTTCTTC. The complete variable domain, with remaining parts taken from reference TRBV19 and TRBJ2-1, reads DGGITQSPKYLFRKEGQNVTLSCEQNLNHDAMYWYRQDPGQGLRLIYYSQIVNDFQKGDIAEGYSVSREKKESFPLTVTSAQKNPTAFYLCASSTWDSDNEQFFGPGTRLTVL.

The V and J genes are TRBV10-3 and TRBJ1-5; D ambiguous. The V gene lost 3 bases and the J gene lost 1 base, with 10 bases spanning the gap. From germline, CDR1 is ENHRY and CDR2 SYGVKD. The CDR3 has 15 amino acids. The CDR3 loop is CAISENDPSNQPQHF. The CDR3 DNA sequence: TGTGCCATCAGTGAAAACGACCCAAGCAATCAGCCCCAGCATTTT.

V usage is TRBV11-2 and J usage is TRBJ1-2, with a tentative D call TRBD1 (5 bases). The germline CDR1 and CDR2 sequences are SGHAT and FQNNGV. The CDR3 runs to 18 residues. V lost 0 bases to trimming and J lost 1 base, with 18 bases between them. The CDR3 reads CASSLDRQGNYFNYGYTF. In nucleotides, the CDR3 is TGTGCCAGCAGCTTAGATCGTCAGGGAAACTACTTTAACTATGGCTACACCTTC.

This chain links TRBV5-1 with TRBJ2-2; TRBD2 is a possible D gene (5 bases). Germline CDR1 is SGHRS and CDR2 is YFSETQ. The V end was cut by 7 bases, the J end by 0 bases, with 16 bases between. The CDR3 extends over 16 amino acids. DNA of the CDR3: TGCGCCAGCCAACCCCCCGGGGTCGCGAACACCGGGGAGCTGTTTTTT. Translation gives CASQPPGVANTGELFF.

This sequence joins TRBV11-2 and TRBJ1-1; D is undetermined. Trimming cost V 6 bases and J 6 bases, with 17 bases left between them. Germline V gene sequence: CDR1 SGHAT, CDR2 FQNNGV. The CDR3 runs 14 residues. DNA for the CDR3: TGTGCCAGCAGTCATTCCGAGGGATTGGCTGAAGCTTTCTTT. Amino acids: CASSHSEGLAEAFF.

The chain carries TRBV9 and TRBJ1-1; D not certain. V lost 0 bases, J lost 0 bases, and 9 bases lay in between. This CDR3 contains 15 residues. CDR1 and CDR2 from the germline V gene are SGDLS and YYNGEE. CDR3 loop: CASSVGAEMNTEAFF. CDR3 DNA: TGTGCCAGCAGCGTAGGGGCCGAGATGAACACTGAAGCTTTCTTT.

This chain connects TRBV11-2 to TRBJ2-5, with a weak D call TRBD2 (6 bases). Trimming left V 3 bases short and J 4 bases short, with 15 bases between. The length of the CDR3 is 15 residues. Per germline, CDR1 SGHAT and CDR2 FQNNGV. This chain's CDR3 is CASSLGLTLLETQYF. The DNA of the CDR3 is TGTGCCAGCAGCTTGGGACTTACGCTTCTAGAGACCCAGTACTTC.

The V and J genes are TRBV28 and TRBJ2-1, with D possibly being TRBD1 (5 bases). CDR1 and CDR2 from the germline V gene are MDHEN and SYDVKM. The CDR3 covers 17 residues. Trimming stripped 1 base from V and 6 bases from J, with 19 bases between. CDR3 loop: CASSLFLQGIRTNEQFF. The DNA for the CDR3 is TGTGCCAGCAGTTTATTTTTGCAGGGAATAAGAACCAATGAGCAGTTCTTC.

The gene calls are TRBV27 and TRBJ2-3, with TRBD1 matching over 8 bases. Germline V gene data show CDR1 as MNHEY and CDR2 as SMNVEV (reference sequence). The CDR3 spans 15 residues. Trimming cost V 6 bases and J 2 bases; bases outside gene matches: 7. The DNA of the CDR3 is TGTGCCAGCAGGGAGGACAGGGACTTCACAGATACGCAGTATTTT. Its protein is CASREDRDFTDTQYF.

The rearrangement joins TRBV15 to TRBJ1-1; no firm D call. Germline V gene lookup returns CDR1 LNHNV and CDR2 YYDKDF (reference sequence). The ends were cut back, 5 bases at V and 1 base at J, with 5 bases in the middle. This CDR3 region has 12 residues. CDR3 coding DNA: TGTGCCACCAGCGAGGGGAACACTGAAGCTTTCTTT. It specifies CATSEGNTEAFF.

The CDR3 nucleotides are TGTGCCAGCAGCTTGACCTCCATTGGCTCTGAAGCTTTCTTT. The encoded protein is CASSLTSIGSEAFF. The chain carries TRBV11-3 and TRBJ1-1; D unresolved. CDR1 SGHNT and CDR2 YENEEA come from the germline V gene. Trimming pared 3 bases from V and 6 bases from J, leaving 14 bases between. The CDR3 length is 14 residues.

V usage is TRBV15 and J usage is TRBJ2-5; 10 nucleotides align to TRBD2. Germline V gene data show CDR1 as LNHNV and CDR2 as YYDKDF (reference sequence). The trim removed 5 bases at V and 5 bases at J, leaving 17 bases unmatched. The CDR3 length is 18 residues. Here the CDR3 DNA reads TGTGCCACCAGCGGGAGTCGGGCTAGCGGGAGCCGGGGGGAGACCCAGTACTTC. Its translation: CATSGSRASGSRGETQYF.

This chain connects TRBV28 to TRBJ1-2; no clear D. The length of the CDR3 is 13 residues. Germline V gives CDR1 MDHEN, CDR2 SYDVKM. Trimming left V 6 bases short and J 3 bases short, with 11 bases between. The CDR3 loop reads CASSRDKDYGYTF. DNA for the CDR3: TGTGCCAGCAGCCGAGACAAGGACTATGGCTACACCTTC.

The chain joins TRBV13 to TRBJ2-7; D might be TRBD1 (6 bases). Trimming removed 6 bases at V and 0 bases at J, with 9 bases between. Germline CDR1 PRHDT, CDR2 FYEKMQ (reference sequence). This CDR3 has 13 amino acids. CDR3 bases: TGTGCCAGCAGTCCAGGGGACTCCTACGAGCAGTACTTC. Residues: CASSPGDSYEQYF.

The chain has TRBV27 and TRBJ2-5; the D is unclear. The germline V and J ends were trimmed by 0 bases and 4 bases, with 12 bases remaining between them. Germline lookup yields CDR1 MNHEY and CDR2 SMNVEV (reference sequence). The CDR3 is 15 residues long. The DNA for the CDR3 is TGTGCCAGCAGTTTATCAGGCCTTCCCGGAGAGACCCAGTACTTC. Translating gives CASSLSGLPGETQYF.